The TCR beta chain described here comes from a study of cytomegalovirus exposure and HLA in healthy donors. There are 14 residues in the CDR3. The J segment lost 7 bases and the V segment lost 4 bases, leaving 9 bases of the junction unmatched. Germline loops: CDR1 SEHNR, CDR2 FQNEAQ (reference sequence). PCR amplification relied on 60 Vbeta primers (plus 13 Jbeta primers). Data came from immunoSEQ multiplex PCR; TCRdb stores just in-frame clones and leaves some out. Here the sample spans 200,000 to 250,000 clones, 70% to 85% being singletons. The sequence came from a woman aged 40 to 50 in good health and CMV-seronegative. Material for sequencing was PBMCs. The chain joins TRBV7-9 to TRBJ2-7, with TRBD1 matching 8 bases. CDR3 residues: CASSSLGTGKEQYF. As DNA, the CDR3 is TGTGCCAGCAGCTCGCTAGGGACAGGAAAAGAGCAGTACTTC. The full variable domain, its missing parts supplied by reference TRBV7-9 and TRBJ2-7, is DTGVSQNPRHKITKRGQNVTFRCDPISEHNRLYWYRQTLGQGPEFLTYFQNEAQLEKSRLLSDRFSAERPKGSFSTLEIQRTEQGDSAMYLCASSSLGTGKEQYFGPGTRLTVT.